This T cell receptor beta chain was identified in a study of blood T cell repertoires in COVID-19. Germline V gene sequence: CDR1 SNHLY, CDR2 FYNNEI. The junction had 7 bases not matched to a gene; V was cut back by 5 bases and J by 3 bases. The CDR3 spans 15 residues. Participant-given clinical history determined each cohort assignment. Assay used: immunoSEQ multiplex PCR; TCRdb lists only in-frame clones, some missing. The profile shows around 300,000 clones, less than 90% of them singletons. This clonotype was obtained from a woman in her forties or fifties who had recovered from COVID-19. Material for sequencing was PBMCs or T cells enriched from blood (not recorded which). This chain uses TRBV2 with TRBJ1-5, with 7 nucleotides matching TRBD1. As DNA, the CDR3 is TGTGCCAGCAGTCCCTCCGGGACAGTCAATCAGCCCCAGCATTTT. Residues: CASSPSGTVNQPQHF.